This TCR beta chain was captured in a study of blood T cell repertoires in COVID-19. About the research overall: COVID-19 samples from acute and convalescent phases originated in the United States, Italy and Spain. From T cells, B-cell-depleted T cells, or PBMCs came the material, which was cDNA or gDNA.

Original methodology: Estimates of nucleated cell counts were drawn from the amplification of reference gene primers. Here immunoSEQ multiplex PCR was the method, and the copy in TCRdb shows in-frame clones only, minus some. The V and J calls and clone size were taken over from that table, and D and trimming were inferred from the DNA. Of roughly 250,000 clones detected, 80% to 85% appear once; the ten largest clones hold 9.5% to 15%. Germline V gene data show CDR1 as SGHVS and CDR2 as FNYEAQ. Germline trimming cut 5 bases from V and 1 base from J; bases unmatched to any gene: 4. The CDR3 spans 15 residues.

V gene TRBV7-6 combines with J gene TRBJ2-2; 7 nucleotides match TRBD1. This receptor was obtained from a woman in her fifties or sixties with active or convalescent COVID-19. The sample consisted of peripheral blood. The CDR3 DNA sequence: TGTGCCAGCAGCCTACAGGGGTTGAACACCGGGGAGCTGTTTTTT. Amino acids: CASSLQGLNTGELFF.